One sample yielded the 18 T cell receptor beta chains listed below, sequenced in a study of T-cell reconstitution after alpha-beta-depleted transplantation in children. Construction of the TCRbeta library involved unique molecular identifiers. TCRdb re-called the PCR reads with MiXCR, one entry per CDR3 protein. This table has some 450,000 distinct CDR3 sequences, roughly two fifths appearing once. Sequencing was performed on PBMCs, taken before TCRalphabeta/CD19-depleted stem cell transplant. All receptors derive from a girl aged 2 to 10 with aplastic anemia, due to receive a stem cell transplant.

Remarks on this clonotype: The junction departs from germline at one end; a sequencing error may be responsible. The chain combines TRBV30 with TRBJ1-1; tentatively, D is TRBD1 (6 bases). From germline, CDR1 is GTSNPN and CDR2 SVGIG (reference sequence). The CDR3 covers 12 residues. The CDR3 loop reads CAWSAMGGGLYF. The CDR3 DNA is TGTGCCTGGAGTGCGATGGGAGGGGGGTTGTACTTT.

This clonotype was seen ten or more times. This sequence joins TRBV27 and TRBJ2-7; D not resolved. The CDR3 runs 17 residues. CDR1 and CDR2 (germline): MNHEY, SMNVEV (reference sequence). V dropped 2 bases and J dropped 0 bases, with 17 bases sitting between them. The CDR3: CASSLTMATVSSYEQYF. The CDR3 DNA reads as TGTGCCAGCAGTTTAACGATGGCGACGGTGAGCTCCTACGAGCAGTACTTC.

This rearrangement joins TRBV6-4 to TRBJ2-3, with D perhaps given as TRBD1 or TRBD2 (5 bases each). The CDR3 is 14 residues long. CDR1 is MRHNA and CDR2 is SNTAGT in the germline V gene. The V end lost 0 bases, the J end lost 3 bases, and 7 bases lay between the germline ends. Written as DNA, the CDR3 is TGTGCCAGCAGTGACTCTGGGGGTACAGATACGCAGTATTTT. It specifies CASSDSGGTDTQYF.

The J gene is TRBJ1-2, the V gene TRBV3-1; no clear D gene. CDR1 is LGHDT, CDR2 YNNKEL, per germline (reference sequence). With 1 base removed from V and 3 bases from J, the gap between germline ends came to 3 bases. This CDR3 region has 12 residues. CDR3 sequence reads: CASSQADYGYTF. The CDR3 DNA sequence: TGTGCCAGCAGCCAAGCGGACTATGGCTACACCTTC.

The V call is TRBV29-1, the J call TRBJ2-3, with D perhaps assigned TRBD1 or TRBD2 (5 bases each). The CDR3 contains 15 residues. The V and J ends lost 5 bases and 5 bases respectively, with 20 bases between them. Germline CDR1 reads SQVTM; CDR2 reads ANQGSEA. The CDR3 nucleotides read TGCAGCGTTCTTACTCCGTTGGGGGTCGGAGATACGCAGTATTTT. Protein: CSVLTPLGVGDTQYF.

The chain is built from TRBV28 and TRBJ2-7; D perhaps matches TRBD2 (7 bases). The CDR3 totals 16 residues. Looked up from germline, CDR1 is MDHEN and CDR2 is SYDVKM. The ends were cut back, 6 bases at V and 3 bases at J, with 21 bases in the middle. The CDR3 bases are TGTGCCAGCAGAAATAGGGGGGAGGGGCTGATCTACGAGCAGTACTTC. Translating gives CASRNRGEGLIYEQYF.

This sequence joins TRBV5-4 and TRBJ2-5; D uncertain. The CDR3 runs to 14 residues. The V end lost 2 bases, the J end lost 0 bases, and 8 bases lay between the germline ends. From germline, CDR1 is SGHNT and CDR2 YYREEE (reference sequence). CDR3 DNA sequence: TGTGCCAGCAGCTTCGGTGGGTACCAAGAGACCCAGTACTTC. The encoded protein is CASSFGGYQETQYF. Using reference TRBV5-4 and TRBJ2-5 for the parts outside the CDR3, the full variable domain is ETGVTQSPTHLIKTRGQQVTLRCSSQSGHNTVSWYQQALGQGPQFIFQYYREEENGRGNFPPRFSGLQFPNYSSELNVNALELDDSALYLCASSFGGYQETQYFGPGTRLLVL.

This chain uses TRBV4-1 with TRBJ2-1; D unclear. Trimming left V 0 bases short and J 0 bases short, with 12 bases between. CDR3 length: 17 residues. Germline V gives CDR1 MGHRA, CDR2 YSYEKL. The CDR3 protein is CASSQDSPASSYNEQFF. The CDR3 DNA reads TGCGCCAGCAGCCAAGATTCGCCGGCGAGCTCCTACAATGAGCAGTTCTTC.

This clonotype was detected only a few times. V usage is TRBV9 and J usage is TRBJ1-1; 9 bases map to TRBD1. The germline V gene has CDR1 SGDLS and CDR2 YYNGEE. V dropped 3 bases and J dropped 6; count of bases not matched to a gene: 6. The CDR3 runs to 14 residues. In DNA, the CDR3 is TGTGCCAGCAGCGATGGGACAGGGAAGGCTGAAGCTTTCTTT. Amino acid sequence: CASSDGTGKAEAFF.

This rearrangement joins TRBV12-3 or TRBV12-4 to TRBJ2-3; 7 nucleotides align to TRBD1. Germline trimming cut 2 bases from V and 3 bases from J; bases unmatched to any gene: 5. This CDR3 spans 15 amino acids. The CDR3 protein is CASSLRGGNTDTQYF. DNA for the CDR3: TGTGCCAGCAGTTTAAGAGGGGGCAATACAGATACGCAGTATTTT.

The rearrangement links TRBV5-4 to TRBJ2-1, with 10 bases fitting TRBD2. V dropped 6 bases and J dropped 4; count of bases not matched to a gene: 13. The CDR3 covers 17 residues. From germline, CDR1 is SGHNT and CDR2 YYREEE (reference sequence). CDR3 amino acids: CASTRGAGTSAYNEQFF. DNA of the CDR3: TGTGCCAGCACCAGGGGGGCAGGGACTAGCGCTTACAATGAGCAGTTCTTC.

The rearrangement joins TRBV4-1 to TRBJ1-1; 9 bases line up with TRBD1. Germline CDR1 MGHRA, CDR2 YSYEKL. This CDR3 spans 16 amino acids. V was pared by 4 bases and J by 5 bases, with 11 bases of the junction left unmatched. CDR3 region: CASSLLGDRERTEAFF. CDR3 in DNA: TGCGCCAGCAGCCTCCTTGGGGACAGGGAAAGGACTGAAGCTTTCTTT.

The chain employs TRBV4-1 and TRBJ2-5; the D gene is possibly TRBD2 (6 bases). This CDR3 has 16 residues. Germline V CDR1 and CDR2: MGHRA, YSYEKL. V was cut by 4 bases and J by 5 bases, with 20 bases left in between. The CDR3: CASSRQAEGPGETQYF. CDR3 bases: TGCGCCAGCAGCCGACAAGCGGAGGGCCCTGGGGAGACCCAGTACTTC.

The chain is built from TRBV7-2 and TRBJ2-7; D gene ambiguous. The germline CDR1 and CDR2 sequences are SGHTA and FQGNSA. This CDR3 has 14 residues. V dropped 2 bases and J dropped 0 bases, with 8 bases sitting between them. CDR3 in amino acids: CASSLPRPSYEQYF. CDR3 DNA: TGTGCCAGCAGCTTACCTAGGCCCTCCTACGAGCAGTACTTC.

This clonotype was counted a single time. The rearrangement joins TRBV5-8 to TRBJ1-2; D unresolved. Germline CDR1 is SGHTS and CDR2 is YDEGEE. Trimming cost V 4 bases and J 4 bases, with 14 bases left between them. This CDR3 has 14 residues. The CDR3 DNA reads TGTGCCAGCAGCCCCCAGACGGTGGGCTATGGCTACACCTTC. Protein sequence: CASSPQTVGYGYTF.

Only a few counts were recorded for this clonotype. This chain uses TRBV3-1 with TRBJ2-5; a possible D gene is TRBD2 (6 bases). Germline V gene sequence: CDR1 LGHDT, CDR2 YNNKEL (reference sequence). V was pared by 0 bases and J by 0 bases, with 8 bases between. This CDR3 contains 15 residues. The CDR3 sequence is CASSQERDYQETQYF. The CDR3 nucleotides read TGTGCCAGCAGCCAAGAGCGGGACTACCAAGAGACCCAGTACTTC.

This chain connects TRBV7-3 to TRBJ2-3, with a possible D match to TRBD2 (5 bases). This CDR3 has 13 amino acids. Germline-derived CDR1 and CDR2 are SGHTA and FQGTGA. Trimming stripped 4 bases from V and 4 bases from J, with 9 bases between. This CDR3 is CASSSGNADTQYF. Written as DNA, the CDR3 is TGTGCCAGCAGCTCCGGGAACGCAGATACGCAGTATTTT.

J is TRBJ1-2 and V is TRBV5-1; no firm D call. From germline, CDR1 is SGHRS and CDR2 YFSETQ. Trimming left V 2 bases short and J 0 bases short, with 8 bases between. This CDR3 is 14 amino acids long. This chain's CDR3 is CASSLNPTNYGYTF. CDR3 nucleotides: TGCGCCAGCAGCTTAAACCCAACTAACTATGGCTACACCTTC.